Below, 27 T cell receptor beta chains from the same sample are listed, as sequenced in a study of blood T cell repertoires in COVID-19. Only in-frame clones appear in the TCRdb table, and some are missing; sequencing was by immunoSEQ multiplex PCR. Of under 300,000 clones in the sample, approximately 90% are singletons; the top ten hold about 6%. The sample was PBMCs or T cells enriched from blood (not recorded which). These receptors came from a woman aged 25 to 39 with acute COVID-19.

V is TRBV13 and J is TRBJ1-1; TRBD1 is a possible D gene (6 bases). This CDR3 is 15 amino acids long. Deletions cut 5 bases from V and 1 base from J, with 14 bases between. Germline V lookup: CDR1 PRHDT, CDR2 FYEKMQ (reference sequence). As DNA, the CDR3 is TGTGCCAGCAGCCTCCCGGGACACCAGAACACTGAAGCTTTCTTT. It codes for CASSLPGHQNTEAFF.

The gene calls are TRBV3-1 (or the pseudogene TRBV3-2) and TRBJ2-5, with TRBD1 matching 12 bases. The CDR3 loop spans 15 amino acids. Germline CDR1 reads LGHDT; CDR2 reads YNNKEL (reference sequence). V trimming: 4 bases; J trimming: 4 bases; junction bases outside the gene matches: 4. The CDR3, as DNA: TGTGCCAGCAGCCTTGGGACAGGGGGCCGAGAGACCCAGTACTTC. Encoded protein: CASSLGTGGRETQYF.

The chain joins TRBV4-3 to TRBJ2-3; D remains ambiguous. The V end was cut by 1 base, the J end by 2 bases, with 7 bases between. The CDR3 is made up of 14 amino acids. Germline assignment: CDR1 LGHNA and CDR2 YSLEER. CDR3 amino acids: CASSQVAHTDTQYF. DNA for the CDR3: TGCGCCAGCAGCCAAGTAGCCCACACAGATACGCAGTATTTT.

V gene TRBV6-1 combines with J gene TRBJ1-2; 8 bases line up with TRBD1. Losses at the gene ends were 2 bases for V and 3 bases for J; bases not matched to a gene: 5. The CDR3 length is 15 residues. Germline-derived CDR1 and CDR2 are MNHNS and SASEGT. In DNA, the CDR3 is TGTGCCAGCAGTGAATGGGCAGGGGGCGACTATGGCTACACCTTC. It encodes CASSEWAGGDYGYTF.

The CDR3 sequence is CASSIGTSGNSPLHF. CDR3 nucleotide sequence: TGTGCCAGTAGTATAGGGACATCGGGTAATTCACCCCTCCACTTT. The V and J genes are TRBV19 and TRBJ1-6; D is perhaps TRBD1 (5 bases). The ends were cut back, 1 base at V and 6 bases at J, with 10 bases in the middle. Germline values: CDR1 LNHDA, CDR2 SQIVND (reference sequence). The CDR3 has 15 amino acids.

The J gene is TRBJ2-6, the V gene TRBV9, with 9 bases lining up with TRBD2. With 0 bases clipped from V and 0 bases from J, the junction kept 10 bases outside the gene matches. The CDR3 runs to 20 residues. Germline V gene sequence: CDR1 SGDLS, CDR2 YYNGEE. CDR3 loop: CASSVEPAGGRGSGANVLTF. Written as DNA, the CDR3 is TGTGCCAGCAGCGTAGAACCAGCGGGAGGCCGGGGCTCTGGGGCCAACGTCCTGACTTTC.

This sequence joins TRBV28 and TRBJ1-2; 7 bases are shared with TRBD1. Germline V gene sequence: CDR1 MDHEN, CDR2 SYDVKM. The V segment lost 8 bases and the J segment 8 bases; nucleotides outside the gene matches: 14. CDR3 length: 14 amino acids. The CDR3 DNA reads TGTGCCAGCGGTGATACAGGGGCTGTGAGGGGCTACACCTTC. This translates into CASGDTGAVRGYTF.

The V and J genes are TRBV7-8 and TRBJ1-1, with a tentative D call TRBD1 (6 bases). Germline CDR1 reads SGHVS; CDR2 reads FQNEAQ. Trimming took 1 base from V and 4 from J, leaving 13 bases between them. CDR3 size: 15 residues. Here the CDR3 reads CASSLVGPGATEAFF. In nucleotides, the CDR3 is TGTGCCAGCAGCTTAGTGGGGCCAGGGGCCACTGAAGCTTTCTTT.

Only one count was recorded for this clone. The J gene is TRBJ2-7, the V gene TRBV12-3 or TRBV12-4; 9 bases fit TRBD2. V shed 5 bases and J 2 bases; nucleotides not matched to a gene: 1. The CDR3 length is 13 residues. The DNA of the CDR3 is TGTGCCAGCAGTGGGACTAGCACCTACGAGCAGTACTTC. It codes for CASSGTSTYEQYF.

The V and J genes are TRBV2 and TRBJ1-5, with TRBD1 as a possible D gene (5 bases). Trimming removed 6 bases at V and 0 bases at J, with 21 bases between. The CDR3 contains 18 residues. The V gene's germline CDR1 is SNHLY and CDR2 FYNNEI. The CDR3 is CASSHGSRDRYSNQPQHF. As DNA, the CDR3 is TGTGCCAGCAGCCACGGGAGTCGGGACCGCTATAGCAATCAGCCCCAGCATTTT.

V and J are TRBV5-1 and TRBJ2-5; 14 bases map to TRBD2. Germline CDR1 is SGHRS and CDR2 is YFSETQ. Trimming took 4 bases from V and 4 from J; bases not matched to a gene: 6. This CDR3 is built from 16 residues. CDR3 in amino acids: CASSGGTSGGGETQYF. As DNA, the CDR3 is TGCGCCAGCAGCGGCGGGACTAGCGGGGGTGGAGAGACCCAGTACTTC.

This clone showed up just a few times. The V and J genes are TRBV7-9 and TRBJ2-1; D call uncertain. CDR1 SEHNR and CDR2 FQNEAQ come from the germline V gene (reference sequence). Trimming shortened V by 1 base and J by 6 bases, and 22 bases separated the two germline ends. This CDR3 is 18 amino acids long. The CDR3 protein is CASSLDPSHHGISNEQFF. CDR3 sequence (DNA): TGTGCCAGCAGCTTAGACCCCTCCCACCATGGTATTAGCAATGAGCAGTTCTTC.

V and J are TRBV4-2 and TRBJ2-1; TRBD2 matches 14 bases. V gave up 4 bases and J gave up 7 bases; unmatched junction bases: 6. Looked up from germline, CDR1 is LGHNA and CDR2 is YNFKEQ. This CDR3 is built from 16 residues. Written as DNA, the CDR3 is TGTGCCAGCAGCCCAGGGACTAGCGGGGGCCGGAATGAGCAGTTCTTC. Protein product: CASSPGTSGGRNEQFF.

V is TRBV5-1 and J is TRBJ2-3, with a possible D match to TRBD1 (5 bases). This CDR3 contains 15 residues. The germline V gene encodes CDR1 SGHRS and CDR2 YFSETQ. V shed 2 bases and J shed 0 bases, with 10 bases lying between them. CDR3 coding DNA: TGCGCCAGCAGCTTAGGGGTCCTTAGCACAGATACGCAGTATTTT. Translated: CASSLGVLSTDTQYF.

The table lists this clone with a few counts. The rearrangement links TRBV6-1 to TRBJ1-2, with TRBD1 as a possible D gene (6 bases). Germline V lookup: CDR1 MNHNS, CDR2 SASEGT. Trimming shortened V by 0 bases and J by 2 bases, and 19 bases separated the two germline ends. The length of the CDR3 is 18 residues. The CDR3 nucleotides are TGTGCCAGCAGTGAAGCGTCCGTTAATATTGGGGGCAACTATGGCTACACCTTC. This gives the protein CASSEASVNIGGNYGYTF.

J is TRBJ1-2 and V is TRBV4-1, with 7 bases aligning to TRBD1. Germline values: CDR1 MGHRA, CDR2 YSYEKL. V lost 1 base, J lost 8 bases, and 7 bases stayed unmatched. The CDR3 runs 14 residues. CDR3 sequence reads: CASSQAGTERGYTF. CDR3 nucleotides: TGCGCCAGCAGCCAAGCCGGGACAGAAAGGGGCTACACCTTC.

The chain recombines TRBV19 with TRBJ1-1, with 7 bases lining up with TRBD1. The V gene end was trimmed by 7 bases and the J gene end by 5 bases; junction bases not matched to a gene: 7. This CDR3 is 13 amino acids long. CDR1 is LNHDA and CDR2 is SQIVND in the germline V gene (reference sequence). The CDR3 loop reads CASKRQGRTEAFF. DNA for the CDR3: TGTGCCAGTAAGAGACAGGGAAGAACTGAAGCTTTCTTT. The full variable domain, in which reference TRBV19 and TRBJ1-1 provide the parts outside the CDR3, is DGGITQSPKYLFRKEGQNVTLSCEQNLNHDAMYWYRQDPGQGLRLIYYSQIVNDFQKGDIAEGYSVSREKKESFPLTVTSAQKNPTAFYLCASKRQGRTEAFFGQGTRLTVV.

The chain uses TRBV4-3 and TRBJ2-7; TRBD2 agrees at 11 bases. The CDR3 totals 15 residues. CDR1 LGHNA and CDR2 YSLEER come from the germline V gene. V shed 2 bases, J shed 4 bases, and the junction held 4 bases outside the gene matches. This CDR3 is CASSQSLAGEYEQYF. CDR3 DNA sequence: TGCGCCAGCAGCCAATCACTAGCGGGAGAGTACGAGCAGTACTTC.

V gene TRBV24-1 combines with J gene TRBJ2-1, with D possibly being TRBD1 (6 bases). This CDR3 is 15 amino acids long. V gave up 5 bases and J gave up 3 bases, with 13 bases separating them. Germline assignment: CDR1 KGHDR and CDR2 SFDVKD. The CDR3 coding sequence is TGTGCCACCAGTGTCGGACAGAACCACTACAATGAGCAGTTCTTC. Translating it yields CATSVGQNHYNEQFF.

The chain links TRBV28 to TRBJ1-6; 11 bases agree with TRBD1. The CDR3 loop spans 14 amino acids. The V gene's germline CDR1 is MDHEN and CDR2 SYDVKM. J gave up 10 bases and V 6 bases, and 5 bases lay outside the gene matches. Here the CDR3 reads CASRPGTGGSPLHF. The CDR3 nucleotides read TGTGCCAGCAGACCCGGGACAGGGGGATCACCCCTCCACTTT.

This clone has only one observation. V and J are TRBV2 and TRBJ2-1; TRBD2 aligns across 10 bases. The CDR3 sequence is 15 residues long. V dropped 5 bases and J dropped 0; count of bases not matched to a gene: 1. Germline V gene sequence: CDR1 SNHLY, CDR2 FYNNEI. The CDR3 bases are TGTGCCAGCAGTCGGACTAGCGGCTCCTACAATGAGCAGTTCTTC. This sequence encodes CASSRTSGSYNEQFF.

This clone was seen a single time. The rearrangement joins TRBV7-2 to TRBJ2-1; D is ambiguous. Per the germline V gene, CDR1 is SGHTA and CDR2 is FQGNSA. Trimming took off 0 bases at V and 7 bases at J, with 10 bases between the two ends. The CDR3 runs 14 residues. The CDR3 spells CASSLAALRNEQFF. CDR3 bases: TGTGCCAGCAGCTTAGCGGCCTTGCGGAATGAGCAGTTCTTC. The entire variable domain, with the rest obtained from reference TRBV7-2 and TRBJ2-1, is as follows: GAGVSQSPSNKVTEKGKDVELRCDPISGHTALYWYRQSLGQGLEFLIYFQGNSAPDKSGLPSDRFSAERTGGSVSTLTIQRTQQEDSAVYLCASSLAALRNEQFFGPGTRLTVL.

The V and J genes are TRBV28 and TRBJ1-4; possibly TRBD1 for D (6 bases). V lost 2 bases and J lost 8, with 21 bases in between. The CDR3 consists of 17 residues. Germline CDR1 is MDHEN and CDR2 is SYDVKM. The CDR3 spells CASSLVSRVRTAEKLFF. As DNA, the CDR3 is TGTGCCAGCAGTTTAGTCTCCCGGGTTAGGACAGCCGAAAAACTGTTTTTT.

J is TRBJ1-6 and V is TRBV19; the D gene is possibly TRBD1 (6 bases). Germline-derived CDR1 and CDR2 are LNHDA and SQIVND (reference sequence). The CDR3 has 12 residues. Trimming removed 9 bases from V and 11 bases from J, with 14 bases in between. CDR3 bases: TGTGCCAGCGGACAGCGAGGGGCACCCCTCCACTTT. Residues: CASGQRGAPLHF.

In DNA form, the CDR3 reads TGTGCTGTTCACTCCTCGGAGACCCAGTACTTC. Its translation is CAVHSSETQYF. V gene TRBV7-9 combines with J gene TRBJ2-5; the D is unclear. Germline V CDR1 and CDR2: SEHNR, FQNEAQ (reference sequence). This CDR3 has 11 amino acids. The entire variable domain, with the rest obtained from reference TRBV7-9 and TRBJ2-5, is as follows: DTGVSQNPRHKITKRGQNVTFRCDPISEHNRLYWYRQTLGQGPEFLTYFQNEAQLEKSRLLSDRFSAERPKGSFSTLEIQRTEQGDSAMYLCAVHSSETQYFGPGTRLLVL.

To note about this clone: Other DNA sequences within the sample encode an identical CDR3. This chain links TRBV29-1 with TRBJ2-6; the D is unclear. This CDR3 spans 13 amino acids. CDR1 and CDR2 (germline): SQVTM, ANQGSEA. The V and J ends lost 6 bases and 1 base respectively, with 7 bases between them. CDR3 protein: CSVAKSGANVLTF. In nucleotides, the CDR3 is TGCAGCGTGGCAAAGTCTGGGGCCAACGTCCTGACTTTC.

This chain links TRBV5-4 with TRBJ1-4, with D maybe TRBD1 (6 bases). V was clipped by 1 base and J by 7 bases, with 11 bases between them. The CDR3 contains 14 residues. The germline CDR1 and CDR2 sequences are SGHNT and YYREEE (reference sequence). The CDR3 DNA reads as TGTGCCAGCAGCTTGAGTCAGGGGCCTGAAAAACTGTTTTTT. This gives the protein CASSLSQGPEKLFF.